This T cell receptor (beta chain) comes out of a study of OX40 agonist ivuxolimab in advanced cancers. Findings of the study overall: Both blood CD4+ and CD8+ T cells showed clonal growth by week 6 at 0.1 to 3.0 mg/kg.

A note on this clone: Its antigen is currently unknown.

This CDR3 is 13 amino acids long. V was pared by 4 bases and J by 9 bases, with 14 bases between. CDR1 is SGHDT, CDR2 YYEEEE, per germline. Generated by immunoSEQ multiplex PCR, the TCRdb table keeps only in-frame clones and is missing some. The sample has roughly 110,000 clones; about nine tenths are singletons. The J gene is TRBJ2-1, the V gene TRBV5-6; tentatively, D is TRBD1 (6 bases). This material consisted of CD4+ or CD8+ T cells sorted from blood, taken in a trial of the OX40 agonist ivuxolimab. The sequence derives from an adult with an advanced solid tumor such as melanoma, head and neck, liver or kidney cancer. The CDR3 sequence is CASSTRGKGEQFF. In DNA, the CDR3 is TGTGCCAGCAGCACGAGGGGGAAAGGTGAGCAGTTCTTC.